This is a list of T cell receptor beta chains from one sample in a study of PD-1 blockade in classical Hodgkin lymphoma. Libraries were prepared by immunoSEQ multiplex PCR; TCRdb keeps only in-frame clonotypes and omits some of them. Found here are 43,000 or so clones, roughly 78% of them singletons; the top ten hold over 35%. Sample: peripheral blood mononuclear cells (PBMCs), taken before the fourth cycle of nivolumab. These receptors were taken from a human donor with classical Hodgkin lymphoma. The CDR3 runs from the conserved cysteine through the conserved F or W.

j_call: TRBJ2-1; v_call: TRBV28; cdr3_aa: CASSKAGAEQFF
j_call: TRBJ1-4; v_call: TRBV5-6; cdr3_aa: CASSELGLATNEKLFF
j_call: TRBJ2-2; v_call: TRBV30; cdr3_aa: CASGTGNTGELFF
j_call: TRBJ2-3; v_call: TRBV2; cdr3_aa: CASSVSGGSTDTQYF
j_call: TRBJ2-2; v_call: TRBV5-1; cdr3_aa: CASSLTGVDTGELFF
j_call: TRBJ1-4; v_call: TRBV9; cdr3_aa: CASSVLGTTNEKLFF
j_call: TRBJ1-5; v_call: TRBV18; cdr3_aa: CASSPGGVQPQHF
j_call: TRBJ1-5; v_call: TRBV6-5; cdr3_aa: CASSRDPSNQPQHF
j_call: TRBJ1-1; v_call: TRBV28; cdr3_aa: CASSSPGQGAMGTEAFF
j_call: TRBJ1-1; v_call: TRBV7-3; cdr3_aa: CASSPAGGDEAFF
j_call: TRBJ2-6; v_call: TRBV5-1; cdr3_aa: CASMETRQGLKEANVLTF
j_call: TRBJ2-1; v_call: TRBV27; cdr3_aa: CASSLYPPYEQFF
j_call: TRBJ1-1; v_call: TRBV5-6; cdr3_aa: CASNPLGGTEAFF
j_call: TRBJ2-5; v_call: TRBV28; cdr3_aa: CASSREGSETQYF
j_call: TRBJ2-1; v_call: TRBV2; cdr3_aa: CASNPLTVYNEQFF
j_call: TRBJ1-6; v_call: TRBV6-6; cdr3_aa: CASSYDPGAGNSPLHF
j_call: TRBJ1-3; v_call: TRBV7-9; cdr3_aa: CASIRDSPGNTIYF
j_call: TRBJ1-1; v_call: TRBV4-3; cdr3_aa: CASSQIGGRDTEAFF
j_call: TRBJ2-2; v_call: TRBV19; cdr3_aa: CASSMRGSDTGELFF
j_call: TRBJ1-3; v_call: TRBV7-2; cdr3_aa: CASSLRGVGGASGNTIYF
j_call: TRBJ2-7; v_call: TRBV18; cdr3_aa: CASSPPQLSSYEQYF
j_call: TRBJ2-5; v_call: TRBV4-3; cdr3_aa: CASSQERSFQETQYF
j_call: TRBJ2-5; v_call: TRBV30; cdr3_aa: CAWRGQETQYF
j_call: TRBJ1-1; v_call: TRBV4-3; cdr3_aa: CASSQDRGGTEAFF
j_call: TRBJ2-7; v_call: TRBV6-5; cdr3_aa: CASSYAPGSSYEQYF
j_call: TRBJ2-1; v_call: TRBV9; cdr3_aa: CASSPLPSGGDNEQFF
j_call: TRBJ1-3; v_call: TRBV28; cdr3_aa: CASSFSLGNTIYF
j_call: TRBJ1-2; v_call: TRBV28; cdr3_aa: CASSFGGGNYGYTF
j_call: TRBJ1-1; v_call: TRBV19; cdr3_aa: CASSMVGTEAFF
j_call: TRBJ2-5; v_call: TRBV30; cdr3_aa: CAWNGPQETQYF
j_call: TRBJ1-2; v_call: TRBV5-1; cdr3_aa: CASSPQGSNYGYTF
j_call: TRBJ1-4; v_call: TRBV6-1; cdr3_aa: CASSEAGTNEKLFF
j_call: TRBJ1-2; v_call: TRBV5-6; cdr3_aa: CASSAGQGGYGYTF
j_call: TRBJ1-6; v_call: TRBV2; cdr3_aa: CASSVGTSNSPLHF
j_call: TRBJ2-7; v_call: TRBV4-3; cdr3_aa: CASSQPARDSSYEQYF
j_call: TRBJ1-4; v_call: TRBV7-9; cdr3_aa: CASSLGQAVEKLFF
j_call: TRBJ1-5; v_call: TRBV27; cdr3_aa: CASRSDSSNQPQHF
j_call: TRBJ1-5; v_call: TRBV30; cdr3_aa: CAWSGGLGSNQPQHF
j_call: TRBJ2-6; v_call: TRBV5-1; cdr3_aa: CASSRQGDGANVLTF
j_call: TRBJ2-5; v_call: TRBV28; cdr3_aa: CASSFARETQYF
j_call: TRBJ1-6; v_call: TRBV19; cdr3_aa: CASTPGLSSYNSPLHF
j_call: TRBJ2-2; v_call: TRBV6-5; cdr3_aa: CASSYNGDTGELFF
j_call: TRBJ1-1; v_call: TRBV2; cdr3_aa: CASRQTGGFGTEAFF
j_call: TRBJ1-3; v_call: TRBV21-1; cdr3_aa: CASSQIIQGAQGNTIYF
j_call: TRBJ1-5; v_call: TRBV7-8; cdr3_aa: CASSRGQGGQPQHF
j_call: TRBJ1-2; v_call: TRBV19; cdr3_aa: CASTPVPGQGLGNYGYTF
j_call: TRBJ2-3; v_call: TRBV2; cdr3_aa: CASRPITRVGDTQYF
j_call: TRBJ1-4; v_call: TRBV11-2; cdr3_aa: CASSLNRELGKLFF
j_call: TRBJ1-1; v_call: TRBV7-2; cdr3_aa: CASSARQLLEAFF
j_call: TRBJ1-2; v_call: TRBV7-2; cdr3_aa: CASSPGQGGYGYTF
j_call: TRBJ2-7; v_call: TRBV12-5; cdr3_aa: CASGFGSSYEQYF
j_call: TRBJ1-1; v_call: TRBV11-3; cdr3_aa: CASSASHRGAEAFF
j_call: TRBJ2-3; v_call: TRBV7-2; cdr3_aa: CASSLDPDPRDTQYF
j_call: TRBJ2-2; v_call: TRBV27; cdr3_aa: CASQTGLAAYTGELFF
j_call: TRBJ1-2; v_call: TRBV20-1; cdr3_aa: CSARFQAWNTF